One TCR beta chain is described in this entry. Original methodology: Estimation of nucleated cell counts relied on the amplification of reference gene primers. Assay: immunoSEQ multiplex PCR; the TCRdb copy retains only in-frame clones and omits some. V, J and clone size are taken as reported in that table, and D and trimming were inferred from the DNA itself. The sample has 30,000 to 40,000 clones; around 90% are singletons. The CDR3 is made up of 18 amino acids. The V and J ends lost 4 bases and 0 bases, in that order; junction bases with no gene match: 14. Germline CDR1 and CDR2: MDHEN and SYDVKM. The sample originates from a study of blood T cell repertoires in COVID-19.

This clonotype originated in a man over 45 with active or convalescent COVID-19. This chain uses TRBV28 with TRBJ1-1; 7 bases map to TRBD1. Sequencing input: peripheral blood. The CDR3 loop reads CASSSISSKGALNTEAFF. DNA for the CDR3: TGTGCCAGCAGTTCCATATCGTCAAAGGGGGCATTGAACACTGAAGCTTTCTTT.